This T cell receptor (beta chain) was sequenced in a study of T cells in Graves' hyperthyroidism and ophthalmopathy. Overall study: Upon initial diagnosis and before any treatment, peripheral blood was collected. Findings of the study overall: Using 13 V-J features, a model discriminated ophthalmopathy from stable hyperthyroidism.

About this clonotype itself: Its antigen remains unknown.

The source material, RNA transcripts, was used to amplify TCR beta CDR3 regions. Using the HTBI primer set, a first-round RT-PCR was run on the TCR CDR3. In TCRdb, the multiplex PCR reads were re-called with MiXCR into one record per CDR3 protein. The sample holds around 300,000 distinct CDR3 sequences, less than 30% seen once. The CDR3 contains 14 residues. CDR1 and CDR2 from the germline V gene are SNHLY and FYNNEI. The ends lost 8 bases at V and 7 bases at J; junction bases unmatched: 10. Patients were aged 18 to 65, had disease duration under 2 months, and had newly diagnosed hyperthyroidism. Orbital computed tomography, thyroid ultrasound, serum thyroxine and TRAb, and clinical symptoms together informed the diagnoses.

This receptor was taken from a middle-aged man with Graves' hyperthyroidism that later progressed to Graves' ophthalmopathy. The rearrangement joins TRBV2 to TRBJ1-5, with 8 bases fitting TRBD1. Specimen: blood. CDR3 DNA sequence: TGTGCCAGCGTTGGACAGGGAGGAACGCAGCCCCAGCATTTT. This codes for CASVGQGGTQPQHF.